The T cell receptor (beta chain) described here comes from a study of T cell clones after liver transplantation. Comments on this clone: Antigen specificity is unknown.

Measured with immunoSEQ multiplex PCR; TCRdb has only the in-frame clones, and not every one. The sample yields some 45,000 clones, 86% seen once. Study-wide findings and caveats: Compared with third party-reactive sequences, donor-reactive ones declined more, independent of withdrawal success.

The starting material was CD4+ T cells from blood, obtained 24 months after liver transplant. This TCR was sampled from a human patient who received a liver transplant. The graft donor may have given rise to some T cells.

CDR3 protein: CASSWGRDRNSPLHF. The CDR3 DNA reads TGTGCCAGCAGCTGGGGACGGGACAGAAATTCACCCCTCCACTTT. This chain links TRBV5-6 with TRBJ1-6; 7 bases match TRBD1. Germline assignment: CDR1 SGHDT and CDR2 YYEEEE. Losses at the gene ends were 3 bases for V and 7 bases for J; bases not matched to a gene: 7. CDR3 length equals 15 residues.